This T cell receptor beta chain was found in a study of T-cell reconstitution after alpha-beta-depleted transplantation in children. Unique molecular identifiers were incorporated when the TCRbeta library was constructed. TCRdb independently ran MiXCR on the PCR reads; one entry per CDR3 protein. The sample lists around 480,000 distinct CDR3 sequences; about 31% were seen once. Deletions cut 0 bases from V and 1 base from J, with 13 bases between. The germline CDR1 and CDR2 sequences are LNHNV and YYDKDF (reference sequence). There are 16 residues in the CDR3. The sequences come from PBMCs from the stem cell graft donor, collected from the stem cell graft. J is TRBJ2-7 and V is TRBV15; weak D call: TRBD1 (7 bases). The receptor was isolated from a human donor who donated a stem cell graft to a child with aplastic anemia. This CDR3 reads CATSRDRGTASYEQYF. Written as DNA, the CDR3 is TGTGCCACCAGCAGAGATCGGGGGACAGCGTCCTACGAGCAGTACTTC.